The 29 T cell receptor beta chains below were found in one sample sequenced in a study of vaccination effects on CD4 cells after COVID-19. These receptors have no identified antigens. Peptide-pool stimulation followed by sequencing identified expanded antigen-specific CD4+ clonotypes in the ViraFEST assay. Having been cultured for around ten days, the cells underwent CD4+ T cell isolation. By PCR, the person was confirmed to have had SARS-CoV-2 infection between March and December 2020. Assay: immunoSEQ multiplex PCR; the TCRdb copy retains only in-frame clones and omits some. The repertoire holds roughly 26,000 clones, with about four fifths as singletons. The sequences come from CD4+ T cells from PBMCs cultured with HCoV-NL63 spike peptides, collected before COVID-19 vaccination. These receptors came from a human donor who had a prior SARS-CoV-2 infection.

The J gene is TRBJ2-7, the V gene TRBV3-1 (or the pseudogene TRBV3-2); 8 bases align to TRBD2. Germline V gene sequence: CDR1 LGHDT, CDR2 YNNKEL (reference sequence). This CDR3 spans 16 amino acids. The V and J ends lost 3 bases and 2 bases, in that order; junction bases with no gene match: 9. The CDR3 DNA sequence: TGTGCCAGCAGCCACCATAAGGCGGGGGGAACCTACGAGCAGTACTTC. It specifies CASSHHKAGGTYEQYF.

This clone was detected only once. CDR3 coding DNA: TGTGCCAGCAGCAGACAGGCGTCTACGGGCACTGAAGCTTTCTTT. Translated, it gives CASSRQASTGTEAFF. The chain combines TRBV7-6 with TRBJ1-1; D is perhaps TRBD1 (6 bases). Germline V gene data show CDR1 as SGHVS and CDR2 as FNYEAQ. Trimming took off 5 bases at V and 4 bases at J, with 17 bases between the two ends. The CDR3 runs to 15 residues. The full variable domain, in which reference TRBV7-6 and TRBJ1-1 provide the parts outside the CDR3, is GAGVSQSPRYKVTKRGQDVALRCDPISGHVSLYWYRQALGQGPEFLTYFNYEAQQDKSGLPNDRFSAERPEGSISTLTIQRTEQRDSAMYRCASSRQASTGTEAFFGQGTRLTVV.

This chain connects TRBV11-2 to TRBJ2-1; no clear D gene. Germline loops: CDR1 SGHAT, CDR2 FQNNGV. The CDR3 has 14 amino acids. Deletions cut 2 bases from V and 10 bases from J, with 15 bases between. In DNA form, the CDR3 reads TGTGCCAGCAGCTTATTAAACGGCTTGTCAGAGCAGTTCTTC. This encodes CASSLLNGLSEQFF.

The rearrangement joins TRBV6-5 to TRBJ2-7; 8 bases line up with TRBD1. Germline V CDR1 and CDR2: MNHEY, SVGAGI. The V segment lost 6 bases and the J segment 12 bases; nucleotides outside the gene matches: 10. The CDR3 runs 12 residues. The CDR3 DNA sequence: TGTGCCAGCAGCCCAGGACAGGGTCGCCTGTACTTC. Translation: CASSPGQGRLYF.

The chain is built from TRBV2 and TRBJ2-3; weak D call: TRBD2 (7 bases). The CDR3 is 17 residues long. V was pared by 6 bases and J by 1 base, with 20 bases between. Per germline, CDR1 SNHLY and CDR2 FYNNEI. The CDR3: CASRRGRGGGGTDTQYF. Here the CDR3 DNA reads TGTGCCAGCAGGAGGGGTAGAGGGGGAGGGGGCACAGATACGCAGTATTTT.

The chain joins TRBV19 to TRBJ1-2, with 10 bases aligning to TRBD1. Trimming cost V 9 bases and J 1 base; bases outside gene matches: 8. CDR1 LNHDA and CDR2 SQIVND come from the germline V gene (reference sequence). This CDR3 spans 15 amino acids. CDR3 region: CASVRDRGGNYGYTF. CDR3 bases: TGTGCCAGCGTAAGGGACAGGGGAGGTAACTATGGCTACACCTTC.

This rearrangement joins TRBV2 to TRBJ2-1; D is possibly TRBD2 (7 bases). Germline CDR1 and CDR2: SNHLY and FYNNEI. The CDR3 sequence is 14 residues long. V lost 8 bases to trimming and J lost 10 bases, with 21 bases between them. The CDR3 DNA is TGTGCCAGCGGGACTAACCAGGGGTTCGGGGAGCAGTTCTTC. This codes for CASGTNQGFGEQFF.

This chain links TRBV20-1 with TRBJ2-7; TRBD2 agrees at 13 bases. Unmatched junction bases numbered 2, after V lost 3 bases and J lost 0 bases. In germline, CDR1 is DFQATT, CDR2 SNEGSKA (reference sequence). This CDR3 comprises 15 residues. For the CDR3, the DNA is TGCAGTGCTAGTGGGACTAGCGGGAACTCCTACGAGCAGTACTTC. Protein product: CSASGTSGNSYEQYF.

This clone was recorded only once. This sequence joins TRBV5-1 and TRBJ2-5; D unclear. CDR3 size: 14 residues. The germline V gene encodes CDR1 SGHRS and CDR2 YFSETQ. The V gene lost 0 bases and the J gene lost 5 bases, with 11 bases spanning the gap. As DNA, the CDR3 is TGCGCCAGCAGCTTGGATGGCGGAGCGGAGACCCAGTACTTC. This encodes CASSLDGGAETQYF. Full variable domain (outside the CDR3, taken from reference TRBV5-1 and TRBJ2-5): KAGVTQTPRYLIKTRGQQVTLSCSPISGHRSVSWYQQTPGQGLQFLFEYFSETQRNKGNFPGRFSGRQFSNSRSEMNVSTLELGDSALYLCASSLDGGAETQYFGPGTRLLVL.

This clone was seen a few times. The gene calls are TRBV5-1 and TRBJ1-3; D remains unclear. Trimming cost V 4 bases and J 2 bases, with 13 bases left between them. CDR1 is SGHRS, CDR2 YFSETQ, per germline. This CDR3 spans 15 amino acids. CDR3 nucleotide sequence: TGCGCCAGCAGCCCGGGTCCGGGGACTGGAAACACCATATATTTT. Its protein is CASSPGPGTGNTIYF.

This clone was detected only once. CDR3: CSVGTGVRDTEAFF. CDR3 nucleotides: TGCAGCGTTGGTACAGGGGTACGAGACACTGAAGCTTTCTTT. The chain combines TRBV29-1 with TRBJ1-1; 7 nucleotides line up with TRBD1. The CDR3 runs 14 residues. The V gene's germline CDR1 is SQVTM and CDR2 ANQGSEA. After removal of 4 bases from V and 3 bases from J, the junction contained 8 bases not matched to a gene.

J is TRBJ1-2 and V is TRBV7-3; 10 nucleotides align to TRBD1. This CDR3 is built from 16 residues. Trimming took 3 bases from V and 4 from J; bases not matched to a gene: 8. The germline gives CDR1 SGHTA, CDR2 FQGTGA. The CDR3 nucleotides read TGTGCCAGCAGCTTCGCCAGCCGGGACAGGGGCTATGGCTACACCTTC. This translates into CASSFASRDRGYGYTF. Drawing the rest from reference TRBV7-3 and TRBJ1-2, the complete variable domain is GAGVSQTPSNKVTEKGKYVELRCDPISGHTALYWYRQSLGQGPEFLIYFQGTGAADDSGLPNDRFFAVRPEGSVSTLKIQRTERGDSAVYLCASSFASRDRGYGYTFGSGTRLTVV.

The V gene is TRBV9, the J gene TRBJ2-1; D is uncertain. V lost 0 bases and J 1 base, leaving 5 bases between the germline ends. The CDR3 extends over 14 amino acids. In germline, CDR1 is SGDLS, CDR2 YYNGEE. CDR3 DNA sequence: TGTGCCAGCAGCGTAGGACTTTCCTACAATGAGCAGTTCTTC. Protein product: CASSVGLSYNEQFF.

Regarding this clone: One end of the junction fails to match germline, which may point to a read error. CDR3 residues: CASSPLQGATEAFF. CDR3 nucleotide sequence: TGTGCTAGCAGCCCATTACAGGGGGCTACTGAAGCTTTCTTT. V usage is TRBV7-7 and J usage is TRBJ1-1, with 9 bases identical to TRBD1. The CDR3 loop spans 14 amino acids. Per the germline V gene, CDR1 is SSHAT and CDR2 is FNYEAQ (reference sequence).

This clone was detected a few times. The gene calls are TRBV10-3 and TRBJ1-5; a possible D gene is TRBD1 (5 bases). The CDR3 sequence is 13 residues long. Germline V gene sequence: CDR1 ENHRY, CDR2 SYGVKD. Trimming stripped 3 bases from V and 4 bases from J, with 7 bases between. The CDR3 loop is CAISDRANQPQHF. DNA of the CDR3: TGTGCCATCAGTGACAGGGCTAATCAGCCCCAGCATTTT.

In DNA form, the CDR3 reads TGTGCCAGCTCGTTCACCGGGACAGCAGCCTACGAGCAGTACTTC. It yields the protein CASSFTGTAAYEQYF. This rearrangement joins TRBV18 to TRBJ2-7, with TRBD1 matching 7 bases. CDR1 and CDR2 (germline): KGHSH, LQKENI. The CDR3 covers 15 residues. After removal of 6 bases from V and 2 bases from J, the junction contained 10 bases not matched to a gene.

The table lists this clone with a count of one. V and J are TRBV10-3 and TRBJ2-5, with 7 bases matching TRBD1. V dropped 4 bases and J dropped 2; count of bases not matched to a gene: 10. The CDR3 is made up of 16 amino acids. Per the germline V gene, CDR1 is ENHRY and CDR2 is SYGVKD. Here the CDR3 reads CAISAASGQLQETQYF. The DNA of the CDR3 is TGTGCCATCAGTGCGGCATCGGGACAGCTTCAAGAGACCCAGTACTTC.

The chain employs TRBV19 and TRBJ1-2; D remains ambiguous. Germline values: CDR1 LNHDA, CDR2 SQIVND (reference sequence). The germline V and J ends were trimmed by 9 bases and 3 bases, with 29 bases remaining between them. The CDR3 has 18 residues. The CDR3 DNA sequence: TGTGCCAGCACCGGGCACCTCGCCCCACTTCTATTTGACTATGGCTACACCTTC. Translating it yields CASTGHLAPLLFDYGYTF.

The chain combines TRBV11-2 with TRBJ1-1; D uncertain. Germline loops: CDR1 SGHAT, CDR2 FQNNGV. The CDR3 is 13 amino acids. V lost 2 bases and J 3 bases, leaving 7 bases between the germline ends. This CDR3 is CASSLSLDTEAFF. The CDR3 nucleotides read TGTGCCAGCAGCTTAAGCTTGGACACTGAAGCTTTCTTT.

The rearrangement uses TRBV2 and TRBJ2-1; D gene ambiguous. Germline CDR1 and CDR2: SNHLY and FYNNEI. The CDR3 sequence is 13 residues long. V was shortened by 8 bases and J by 6 bases, with 14 bases between the two germline ends. The CDR3 bases are TGTGCCAGCGTCACCGGACCCCGCAATGAGCAGTTCTTC. Its protein product is CASVTGPRNEQFF.

The chain's CDR3 is CASSLQGSFGETQYF. In DNA form, the CDR3 reads TGCGCCAGCAGCTTGCAGGGAAGTTTCGGAGAGACCCAGTACTTC. The genes are TRBV5-1 and TRBJ2-5; TRBD1 might be the D (5 bases). With 1 base removed from V and 4 bases from J, the gap between germline ends came to 14 bases. The CDR3 length is 15 residues. The germline gives CDR1 SGHRS, CDR2 YFSETQ.

This chain connects TRBV30 to TRBJ1-4; D gene uncertain. This CDR3 comprises 15 residues. The ends were cut back, 3 bases at V and 7 bases at J, with 18 bases in the middle. Germline values: CDR1 GTSNPN, CDR2 SVGIG (reference sequence). As DNA, the CDR3 is TGTGCCTGGAGACCTGGGATTCAACCTAGTGAAAAACTGTTTTTT. This codes for CAWRPGIQPSEKLFF.

The chain links TRBV19 to TRBJ1-3; D is uncertain. Germline CDR1 is LNHDA and CDR2 is SQIVND (reference sequence). This CDR3 spans 14 amino acids. The V end was cut by 3 bases, the J end by 4 bases, with 10 bases between. In nucleotides, the CDR3 is TGTGCCAGTAGTATCGGGCAGTTCGGAAACACCATATATTTT. Translating gives CASSIGQFGNTIYF.

The V and J genes are TRBV19 and TRBJ2-1, with TRBD1 as a possible D gene (6 bases). This CDR3 comprises 15 residues. Germline V lookup: CDR1 LNHDA, CDR2 SQIVND (reference sequence). Trimming removed 6 bases from V and 9 bases from J, with 21 bases in between. For the CDR3, the DNA is TGTGCCAGTAGCGTCCACAGGGTTCGGGGCACTGAGCAGTTCTTC. Amino acids: CASSVHRVRGTEQFF.

This clone was counted a few times. The chain links TRBV7-2 to TRBJ2-1; maybe TRBD1 (5 bases). Trimming left V 1 base short and J 12 bases short, with 13 bases between. Germline V lookup: CDR1 SGHTA, CDR2 FQGNSA. The CDR3 is made up of 13 amino acids. Here the CDR3 DNA reads TGTGCCAGCAGCTTAGACAGGAGATCTGTGCAGTTCTTC. Protein product: CASSLDRRSVQFF.

This clone was seen once. CDR3 nucleotide sequence: TGTGCCAGTAGTATAGGGCGGGGGACCTATGAAGCTTTCTTT. Translation gives CASSIGRGTYEAFF. This chain joins TRBV19 and TRBJ1-1, with a tentative D call TRBD1 (5 bases). The CDR3 spans 14 residues. Trimming took 1 base from V and 7 from J, leaving 13 bases between them. Germline V CDR1 and CDR2: LNHDA, SQIVND (reference sequence).

The chain joins TRBV18 to TRBJ1-3; a possible D gene is TRBD1 (6 bases). CDR1 is KGHSH, CDR2 LQKENI, per germline. V lost 0 bases and J lost 3, with 15 bases in between. This CDR3 spans 17 amino acids. The CDR3 protein is CASSPPTGVLYGNTIYF. DNA of the CDR3: TGTGCCAGCTCACCACCGACAGGAGTTTTATATGGAAACACCATATATTTT.

The rearrangement links TRBV5-1 to TRBJ2-5, with TRBD2 identical over 12 bases. Looked up from germline, CDR1 is SGHRS and CDR2 is YFSETQ. The CDR3 covers 17 residues. Unmatched junction bases numbered 4, after V lost 0 bases and J lost 1 base. CDR3 nucleotides: TGCGCCAGCAGCTTGGTGCTAGCGGGAGGGATCCAAGAGACCCAGTACTTC. Translated, it gives CASSLVLAGGIQETQYF.

The rearrangement joins TRBV21-1 to TRBJ1-4; the table gives TRBD1 as D, unverified against the DNA. TRBV21-1 is a pseudogene. The CDR3 runs 16 residues. CDR3 in amino acids: CASSAQGTDNNEKLFF. Here the CDR3 DNA reads TGTGCCAGCAGCGCCCAAGGGACAGACAACAATGAAAAACTGTTTTTT.